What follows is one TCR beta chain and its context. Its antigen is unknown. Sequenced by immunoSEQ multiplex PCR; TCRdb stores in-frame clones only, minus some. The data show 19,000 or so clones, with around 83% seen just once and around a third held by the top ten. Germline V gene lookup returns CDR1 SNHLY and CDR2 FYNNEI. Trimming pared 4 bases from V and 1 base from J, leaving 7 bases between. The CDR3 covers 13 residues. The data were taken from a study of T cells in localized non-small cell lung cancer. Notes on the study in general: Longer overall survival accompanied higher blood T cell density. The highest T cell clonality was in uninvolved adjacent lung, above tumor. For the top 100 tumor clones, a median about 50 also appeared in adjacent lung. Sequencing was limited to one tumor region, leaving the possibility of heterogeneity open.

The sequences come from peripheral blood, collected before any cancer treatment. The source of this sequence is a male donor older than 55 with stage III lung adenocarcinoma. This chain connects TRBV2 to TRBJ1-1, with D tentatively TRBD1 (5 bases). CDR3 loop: CASSGQGNTEAFF. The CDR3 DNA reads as TGTGCCAGCAGTGGGCAGGGGAACACTGAAGCTTTCTTT.